The 10 T cell receptor beta chains presented below share a single source sample, sequenced in a study of T cell responses to AZD1222 COVID-19 vaccine. Only in-frame clones appear in the TCRdb table, and some are missing; sequencing was by immunoSEQ multiplex PCR. Of about 170,000 clones listed, approximately 95% are singletons. This specimen was peripheral blood, taken on day 0 of AZD1222 vaccination. Receptors originate from an adult in good health.

This clone was detected only once. V gene TRBV19 combines with J gene TRBJ1-2; D is undetermined. The CDR3 is made up of 15 amino acids. Germline-derived CDR1 and CDR2 are LNHDA and SQIVND (reference sequence). V dropped 5 bases and J dropped 3 bases, with 16 bases sitting between them. CDR3 nucleotide sequence: TGTGCCAGTAGTGCCCCCGTTACCGGATACTATGGCTACACCTTC. Translating it yields CASSAPVTGYYGYTF.

V and J are TRBV7-9 and TRBJ2-5; maybe TRBD2 (5 bases). Germline V gives CDR1 SEHNR, CDR2 FQNEAQ (reference sequence). The length of the CDR3 is 14 residues. Here the CDR3 DNA reads TGTGTATCCGGGGTTGTGGCGGTCCAAGAGACCCAGTACTTC. It codes for CVSGVVAVQETQYF.

This clone was observed a handful of times. V usage is TRBV15 and J usage is TRBJ2-1, with D possibly matching TRBD2 (6 bases). Germline V gives CDR1 LNHNV, CDR2 YYDKDF (reference sequence). CDR3 length: 15 amino acids. V was shortened by 0 bases and J by 7 bases, with 13 bases between the two germline ends. The CDR3 DNA sequence: TGTGCCACCAGCAGAGATTGGGGGGTGGGTAATGAGCAGTTCTTC. Amino acid sequence: CATSRDWGVGNEQFF.

The chain has TRBV7-9 and TRBJ1-2, with a weak D call TRBD1 (5 bases). The germline CDR1 and CDR2 sequences are SEHNR and FQNEAQ (reference sequence). There are 16 residues in the CDR3. Trimming shortened V by 6 bases and J by 1 base, and 18 bases separated the two germline ends. Here the CDR3 DNA reads TGTGCCAGCAGACCGACAGAGTCCACGAGTAACTATGGCTACACCTTC. Protein sequence: CASRPTESTSNYGYTF. The entire variable domain, with the rest obtained from reference TRBV7-9 and TRBJ1-2, is as follows: DTGVSQNPRHKITKRGQNVTFRCDPISEHNRLYWYRQTLGQGPEFLTYFQNEAQLEKSRLLSDRFSAERPKGSFSTLEIQRTEQGDSAMYLCASRPTESTSNYGYTFGSGTRLTVV.

This clone was recorded only once. The chain combines TRBV19 with TRBJ1-2; TRBD1 matches 9 bases. Germline V CDR1 and CDR2: LNHDA, SQIVND (reference sequence). V was clipped by 4 bases and J by 3 bases; unmatched bases: 9. The CDR3 is 16 amino acids. The CDR3 sequence: CASSTGQGTKDYGYTF. CDR3 coding DNA: TGTGCCAGTAGTACAGGACAGGGGACGAAGGACTATGGCTACACCTTC. Using reference TRBV19 and TRBJ1-2 for the parts outside the CDR3, the full variable domain is DGGITQSPKYLFRKEGQNVTLSCEQNLNHDAMYWYRQDPGQGLRLIYYSQIVNDFQKGDIAEGYSVSREKKESFPLTVTSAQKNPTAFYLCASSTGQGTKDYGYTFGSGTRLTVV.

The J gene is TRBJ2-7, the V gene TRBV19, with no clear D. Looked up from germline, CDR1 is LNHDA and CDR2 is SQIVND (reference sequence). The CDR3 is made up of 13 amino acids. Trimming shortened V by 5 bases and J by 4 bases, and 12 bases separated the two germline ends. CDR3 DNA sequence: TGTGCCAGTAGTCCCTCGGTAGATTACGAGCAGTACTTC. As protein: CASSPSVDYEQYF.

The chain joins TRBV5-4 to TRBJ1-2; maybe TRBD1 (5 bases). Germline V gene lookup returns CDR1 SGHNT and CDR2 YYREEE (reference sequence). Trimming stripped 5 bases from V and 4 bases from J, with 12 bases between. The CDR3 is made up of 13 amino acids. In nucleotides, the CDR3 is TGTGCCAGCAGATCTGGGACTGCCTATGGCTACACCTTC. Protein product: CASRSGTAYGYTF.

The genes are TRBV27 and TRBJ2-1; D unresolved. Trimming pared 3 bases from V and 8 bases from J, leaving 8 bases between. CDR1 is MNHEY, CDR2 SMNVEV, per germline (reference sequence). CDR3 length equals 12 residues. The CDR3: CASSFGEHEQFF. The CDR3 nucleotides read TGTGCCAGCAGTTTCGGTGAACATGAGCAGTTCTTC.

The rearrangement joins TRBV6-1 to TRBJ1-1; no firm D call. There are 14 residues in the CDR3. V was cut by 1 base and J by 1 base, with 7 bases left in between. The germline CDR1 and CDR2 sequences are MNHNS and SASEGT. CDR3 DNA sequence: TGTGCCAGCAGTGAAGGATTAGAGAACACTGAAGCTTTCTTT. Translation: CASSEGLENTEAFF.

The chain is built from TRBV18 and TRBJ2-2, with 7 positions matching TRBD1. Germline lookup yields CDR1 KGHSH and CDR2 LQKENI. This CDR3 comprises 13 residues. The junction had 3 bases not matched to a gene; V was cut back by 6 bases and J by 5 bases. DNA for the CDR3: TGTGCCAGCTCGACGACAGGGACCGGGGAGCTGTTTTTT. It encodes CASSTTGTGELFF.